These T cell receptor beta chains were read from a single sample in a study of T cell responses to AZD1222 COVID-19 vaccine. Data came from immunoSEQ multiplex PCR; TCRdb stores just in-frame clones and leaves some out. The sample records approximately 92,000 clones, 87% being singletons. The sequenced sample was peripheral blood, obtained on day 0 of AZD1222 vaccination. The receptors originated from an adult in good health. The CDR3 runs from the conserved cysteine through the conserved F or W. The D gene is left open where the match is weak. Only part of the rows carry a size: once, few, many, or a class if the clone is expanded.

clone size	V gene	J gene	D gene	CDR3 DNA	CDR3 protein
-	TRBV6-5	TRBJ1-5	-	TGTGCCAGCAGTTCAGGGGAATATAGCAATCAGCCCCAGCATTTT	CASSSGEYSNQPQHF
-	TRBV7-3	TRBJ1-1	-	TGTGCCAGCAGCTCACAAAGCAACACTGAAGCTTTCTTT	CASSSQSNTEAFF
-	TRBV9	TRBJ1-1	-	TGTGCCAGCAGCGCCGGCCAGGTATATGGGAAGACTGAAGCTTTCTTT	CASSAGQVYGKTEAFF
-	TRBV12-3/TRBV12-4	TRBJ2-2	-	TGTGCCAGCAGTTCCGATTCCGGGGAGCTGTTTTTT	CASSSDSGELFF
once	TRBV6-1	TRBJ1-6	TRBD1	TGTGCCAGCAGTGCCCGGGACAGGGGAAATAATTCACCCCTCCACTTT	CASSARDRGNNSPLHF
-	TRBV5-1	TRBJ2-7	-	TGCGCCAGCAGCCAAGACACTGCGCATCCCCCGCAGTACTTC	CASSQDTAHPPQYF
-	TRBV4-1	TRBJ2-7	TRBD1	TGCGCCAGCAGCCAGGGACAGGCGTACGAGCAGTACTTC	CASSQGQAYEQYF
-	TRBV5-4	TRBJ1-4	-	TGTGCCACCAGGAGCACTACAACTAATGAAAAACTGTTTTTT	CATRSTTTNEKLFF
-	TRBV4-3	TRBJ2-5	-	TGCGCCAGCAGCCAAGATACCGGGCCTCGGGAGACCCAGTACTTC	CASSQDTGPRETQYF
-	TRBV12-5	TRBJ1-2	-	TGTGCTAGTGGTCCTGGGGGGCTTAATCTTAACTATGGCTACACCTTC	CASGPGGLNLNYGYTF